This T cell receptor beta chain was captured by sequencing in a study of blood T cells in healthy people across ages (dated by TCRdb to about 2015). Regarding the complete study: In model experiments, roughly one uniquely barcoded TCR beta cDNA molecule per two T cells was captured by template switching. Using deep sequencing normalized with unique cDNA molecular identifiers, the study measured how TCR beta repertoire diversity changes with age. Four age groups were formed from the donors: young (average around 15 years), middle-aged (approximately 39), aged (62) and long-lived (about 80). To avoid experimental bias, donors of different ages were distributed randomly across sequencing lanes. Using the same blood draw, the study looked at two additional independent replicas of 1 million unique cDNA reads for two donors, one aged 18 to 30 and the other aged 80 or older.

What the research found in general, with its limitations: The long-lived group showed more naive CD4+ T cells, fewer expanded clones and increased TCR diversity than the aged group, suggesting age selection. Observed TCR beta diversity correlated strongly with the percentage of naive T cells measured by flow cytometry. Because donor CMV infection status was unknown, age-related changes in expanded clonotypes were potentially confounded. Since profiling was done on bulk unsorted PBMCs, naive and antigen-experienced compartments could not be conclusively compared. Estimates of total diversity based on one million sequenced T cells were considered lower bounds and underestimates. Observed TCR beta diversity per million T cells fell roughly linearly with age, and a significant reduction was already apparent by age approximately 40.

The donors were about 40 Caucasian individuals from Russia, aged roughly 6 to 100 years, who were systemically healthy. Roughly 9 milliliters of peripheral blood were drawn from each donor into EDTA-treated Vacutainer tubes. Ficoll-Paque density-gradient centrifugation was used to isolate PBMCs, with at least 6.5 million per sample. Trizol reagent was used to extract total RNA from the PBMCs, yielding at least 5.5 micrograms per sample. The percentages of naive CD45RAhigh/CD27high T cells were determined by flow cytometry on a PBMC aliquot from every donor. In the case of this clonotype: Its recognized antigen is unknown. One base away there is no much larger clone; base qualities are not given.

Taken from the germline V gene, the CDR1 and CDR2 loops are SGHVS and FNYEAQ. Including the terminal cysteine and phenylalanine, the CDR3 comprises 14 residues. The kept DNA is CDR3 alone, 42 bases in frame from the first base. Germline trimming amounts to 4 bases on V and 7 bases on J, with 3 as the count of junction bases outside the gene matches. To prepare the library, 5' RACE was applied. Sequenced on an Illumina HiSeq 2500. A second PCR of roughly 6 to 11 cycles was performed with a sample-barcoded 5' primer and a J-beta primer mix. Each TCR beta cDNA molecule received a unique molecular identifier from a template-switch 5' adaptor carrying 12 random nucleotides. Each sample yielded at least 2.5 million CDR3-containing paired-end reads. All of the RNA was converted into first-strand cDNA using the Mint cDNA synthesis kit, with a TRBC-specific oligonucleotide serving as the primer. All cDNA was treated with uracil-DNA glycosylase and then went through a first 18-cycle PCR with the universal primers M1SS and BC2_uni_R. The study's own analysis went as follows. For normalization, 1 million high-quality reads were randomly selected from each sample, with every read carrying a distinct molecular identifier. Reads with shared molecular identifiers were discarded instead of being binned into consensus sequences. CDR3 identification, clonotype clustering and error correction used MiTCR with a Q25 quality threshold and the strictest error-elimination algorithm. Lower-bound total TCR beta diversity was estimated with a nonparametric unseen species model using Euler transformation. TCRdb reprocessing: public reads trimmed at Q25 with fastp, clones called with MiXCR, in-frame beta chains kept. When rows share a CDR3 protein, they turn into one entry using the most common DNA and genes. TCRdb's processing, not the study's, gives the V and J calls here. Counted in this sample were about 320,000 distinct CDR3 sequences; 25% to 30% of them appeared once. Approximately 29% of the sample goes to the ten largest clones.

The chain uses TRBV7-6 and TRBJ1-4, and 10 bases in between align with TRBD1. The source of this sequence is an older woman in good health. Material: blood. CDR3 region: CASSWDRGGEKLFF. At the DNA level, the sequence is TGTGCCAGCAGCTGGGACAGGGGAGGTGAAAAACTGTTTTTT.